The clone carrying this T cell receptor (beta chain) came up once. The germline V gene encodes CDR1 LGHDT and CDR2 YNNKEL (reference sequence). Trimming removed 5 bases at V and 3 bases at J, with 16 bases between. CDR3 length: 16 amino acids. These data come from a study of blood T cell repertoires in COVID-19. As for the study in general: Samples representing acute and convalescent COVID-19 were sourced from the United States, Italy and Spain. In each case, the material was cDNA or gDNA derived from T cells, B-cell-depleted T cells, or PBMCs.

The authors' processing: Scientists estimated how many nucleated cells there were by amplifying reference gene primers. Some clones are missing from TCRdb's copy, which holds only in-frame ones; the method was immunoSEQ multiplex PCR. From that table come the V and J calls and clone size; the DNA was used to work out D and trimming. Of 200,000 to 300,000 clones detected, roughly 90% appear once; the ten largest clones hold roughly 7.8%. This clonotype originated in a man in his sixties who had recovered from COVID-19. The sequencing sample was made of peripheral blood. The J gene is TRBJ2-2, the V gene TRBV3-1 (or the pseudogene TRBV3-2), with a tentative D call TRBD1 (6 bases). The CDR3 loop is CASSIQGQSYTGELFF. Here the CDR3 DNA reads TGTGCCAGCAGCATACAGGGTCAATCATACACCGGGGAGCTGTTTTTT.